A few counts support the clone carrying this T cell receptor beta chain. The antigen is unknown. Isolated RNA was reverse transcribed in full, so expressed TCRB transcripts were sequenced. The protocol was immunoSEQ multiplex PCR, while the TCRdb copy is restricted to in-frame clones and leaves out a portion. The profile shows some 140,000 clones, approximately 9.2% of them singletons. This record comes from a study of beta chain features in type 1 diabetes. Findings of the study overall: Type 1 diabetes patients had VDJ junctions that carried fewer insertions and more deletions.

Germline CDR1 reads SEHNR; CDR2 reads FQNEAQ (reference sequence). The CDR3 runs 15 residues. V was trimmed by 5 bases and J by 0 bases, leaving 10 bases between them. This receptor was identified in a man between 18 and 35 years old in good health. The rearrangement links TRBV7-9 to TRBJ2-2; D ambiguous. What was sequenced was central memory CD4+ T cells from blood. Here the CDR3 reads CASSPNLPNTGELFF. The CDR3 coding sequence is TGTGCCAGCAGCCCAAACCTACCGAACACCGGGGAGCTGTTTTTT.